A selection of T cell receptor beta chains follows, all from one sample in a study of cytomegalovirus exposure and HLA in healthy donors. Clones were read by immunoSEQ multiplex PCR, and TCRdb kept only the in-frame ones, dropping some. The sample yields roughly 80,000 clones, 85% to 95% seen once. Sequencing used PBMCs. These receptors were taken from a man aged 18 to 30 in good health and CMV-seronegative. The CDR3 runs from the conserved cysteine through the conserved F or W. The D gene is left open where the match is weak. Some rows have no size entry. The others give once, few or many, or a class for an expanded clone.

length,size,J,V,D,DNA,CDR3
18,.,TRBJ2-2,TRBV11-2,TRBD2,TGTGCCAGCAGCCGGACTAGCGGGAGGGCCCACGACACCGGGGAGCTGTTTTTT,CASSRTSGRAHDTGELFF
15,.,TRBJ1-5,TRBV7-9,TRBD1,TGTGCCAGCAGCTCGGGACAGTTGGGCAATCAGCCCCAGCATTTT,CASSSGQLGNQPQHF
15,.,TRBJ2-2,TRBV9,.,TGTGCCAGCAGCGTGGGGGGGCCTTTCGCCGGGGAGCTGTTTTTT,CASSVGGPFAGELFF
15,.,TRBJ2-4,TRBV29-1,.,TGCAGCGTTGAAGTAGAATGGAGTGCCAAAAACATTCAGTACTTC,CSVEVEWSAKNIQYF
15,.,TRBJ2-5,TRBV5-1,TRBD2,TGCGCCAGCAGCTTGGCCAGTCTAGCGGCAGAGACCCAGTACTTC,CASSLASLAAETQYF
16,.,TRBJ2-5,TRBV11-2,.,TGTGCCAGCAGCTTATCCCCTAGCAGGCAGTTGTGGACCCAGTACTTC,CASSLSPSRQLWTQYF
14,.,TRBJ2-7,TRBV27,TRBD1,TGTGCCAGCAGGTTACAGGGGACCCCCTACGAGCAGTACTTC,CASRLQGTPYEQYF
13,few,TRBJ2-7,TRBV25-1,.,TGTGCCAGCAGTGACACTTCCACCTACGAGCAGTACTTC,CASSDTSTYEQYF
16,.,TRBJ2-7,TRBV4-3,TRBD2,TGCGCCAGCAGCCAAGAAGCTAGCGGGCTGTCCTACGAGCAGTACTTC,CASSQEASGLSYEQYF
16,.,TRBJ2-7,TRBV19,TRBD1,TGTGCCAGTAGTATAGCTGGGACAGGGTTACTCTACGAGCAGTACTTC,CASSIAGTGLLYEQYF
15,.,TRBJ2-7,TRBV18,TRBD2,TGTGCCAGCTCACCCCCGGGACTAGCGGCCGACGAGCAGTACTTC,CASSPPGLAADEQYF
14,.,TRBJ1-2,TRBV7-9,TRBD1,TGTGCCAGCAGCCGGGACAGCCTAAACTATGGCTACACCTTC,CASSRDSLNYGYTF
14,.,TRBJ1-1,TRBV6-5,.,TGTGCCAGCAGTTACTCGGCAGGGAACACTGAAGCTTTCTTT,CASSYSAGNTEAFF
15,.,TRBJ2-7,TRBV4-2,TRBD2,TGTGCCAGCAGCCAGAGAGCGGGGAATTCCTACGAGCAGTACTTC,CASSQRAGNSYEQYF
14,.,TRBJ2-2,TRBV30,.,TGTGCCTGGAAGGCAGGGGCCATCACCGGGGAGCTGTTTTTT,CAWKAGAITGELFF
14,.,TRBJ2-7,TRBV29-1,TRBD1,TGCAGCGTTGAAGGGTGGGACAGGGACTACGAGCAGTACTTC,CSVEGWDRDYEQYF
16,once,TRBJ2-5,TRBV18,.,TGTGCCAGCTCACAACTCGACAGCAGGGCTGGTCAGACCCAGTACTTC,CASSQLDSRAGQTQYF
14,.,TRBJ2-7,TRBV6-5,.,TGTGCCAGCAGTTACGGTCAGGGCCTCTACGAGCAGTACTTC,CASSYGQGLYEQYF
19,.,TRBJ1-4,TRBV27,TRBD1,TGTGCCAGCAGTTACCTCGGACAGGGGGTGTTTGGAACTAATGAAAAACTGTTTTTT,CASSYLGQGVFGTNEKLFF
14,.,TRBJ2-7,TRBV28,.,TGTGCCAGCACCATGGCGCAGGTACGCTACGAGCAGTACTTC,CASTMAQVRYEQYF
15,.,TRBJ1-1,TRBV6-5,.,TGTGCCAGCAGTTACTCGTATAGACAGGATGGAGGAGCTTTCTTT,CASSYSYRQDGGAFF
14,.,TRBJ1-2,TRBV19,.,TGTGCCAGTAGGGGTCCATCAGGTTTCTATGGCTACACCTTC,CASRGPSGFYGYTF
15,.,TRBJ1-6,TRBV5-1,TRBD1,TGCGCCAGCAGCTTGGAGGGACAGGGAAATTCACCCCTCCACTTT,CASSLEGQGNSPLHF
16,.,TRBJ2-2,TRBV7-6,TRBD2,TGTGCCAGCAGCCAACGACTAGCGGGAGGCACCGGGGAGCTGTTTTTT,CASSQRLAGGTGELFF
16,.,TRBJ2-3,TRBV15,TRBD2,TGTGCCACCAGCAGAGATGGGCGGGAGTCCGGCGGTACGCAGTATTTT,CATSRDGRESGGTQYF
12,.,TRBJ1-2,TRBV7-2,.,TGTGCCAGCAGCTTACAGTCCTATGGCTACACCTTC,CASSLQSYGYTF